These 31 T cell receptor beta chains originate from one sample sequenced in a study of blood T cells in healthy people across ages. Next came a second PCR, run for roughly 6 to 11 cycles, which used a sample-barcoded 5' primer along with a J-beta primer mix. TCRdb fed the 5' RACE reads into MiXCR, producing one record per CDR3 protein. The sample holds hundreds of thousands of distinct CDR3 sequences, around a fifth seen once. The source material was blood. These TCRs come from a man between 65 and 85 years old in good health.

Only a few counts were recorded for this clonotype. This chain links TRBV6-2 or TRBV6-3 with TRBJ2-5, with 10 bases fitting TRBD2. The CDR3 is made up of 14 amino acids. Germline V gives CDR1 MNHEY, CDR2 SVGEGT. The junction had 4 bases not matched to a gene; V was cut back by 5 bases and J by 4 bases. CDR3 amino acids: CASSTGTSVETQYF. CDR3 coding DNA: TGTGCCAGCAGTACCGGGACTAGCGTAGAGACCCAGTACTTC.

This clonotype appeared many times. The chain has TRBV29-1 and TRBJ2-4; D is perhaps TRBD2 (7 bases). The germline CDR1 and CDR2 sequences are SQVTM and ANQGSEA. Trimming took 7 bases from V and 9 from J, leaving 16 bases between them. The CDR3 spans 12 residues. CDR3: CSGQTGRAIQYF. The CDR3 nucleotides are TGCAGCGGCCAAACAGGGAGGGCCATTCAGTACTTC.

This sequence joins TRBV15 and TRBJ1-4, with no clear D. V lost 0 bases and J lost 4, with 6 bases in between. Germline assignment: CDR1 LNHNV and CDR2 YYDKDF (reference sequence). CDR3 length: 14 amino acids. CDR3 sequence (DNA): TGTGCCACCAGCAGAGATACCAATAATGAAAAACTGTTTTTT. Translating gives CATSRDTNNEKLFF.

This clonotype was recorded once. The chain has TRBV11-2 and TRBJ2-2, with a tentative D call TRBD1 (5 bases). The V gene's germline CDR1 is SGHAT and CDR2 FQNNGV. The V end was cut by 1 base, the J end by 7 bases, with 7 bases between. CDR3 size: 13 residues. The CDR3 coding sequence is TGTGCCAGCAGCTTAGGACAGTTCGGGGAGCTGTTTTTT. This encodes CASSLGQFGELFF. The variable domain in full, with the rest retrieved from reference TRBV11-2 and TRBJ2-2, is EAGVAQSPRYKIIEKRQSVAFWCNPISGHATLYWYQQILGQGPKLLIQFQNNGVVDDSQLPKDRFSAERLKGVDSTLKIQPAKLEDSAVYLCASSLGQFGELFFGEGSRLTVL.

The V gene is TRBV10-3, the J gene TRBJ2-1, with 11 bases that match TRBD2. Germline lookup yields CDR1 ENHRY and CDR2 SYGVKD. J gave up 3 bases and V 9 bases, and 4 bases lay outside the gene matches. The CDR3 spans 14 residues. The DNA for the CDR3 is TGTGCCATGGGTACTAGCGGGAGCTACAATGAGCAGTTCTTC. Translated: CAMGTSGSYNEQFF.

The chain is built from TRBV4-1 and TRBJ1-6; 9 bases match TRBD1. With 3 bases clipped from V and 9 bases from J, the junction kept 6 bases outside the gene matches. From germline, CDR1 is MGHRA and CDR2 YSYEKL. The CDR3 consists of 15 residues. This CDR3 is CASSQTGGRSSPLHF. DNA for the CDR3: TGCGCCAGCAGCCAGACAGGGGGAAGAAGTTCACCCCTCCACTTT.

In this sample, this clonotype turned up a few times. Just one base apart from a much larger clone, this may be a read error. The V call is TRBV12-3 or TRBV12-4, the J call TRBJ2-1; TRBD1 agrees at 10 bases. Unmatched junction bases numbered 4, after V lost 6 bases and J lost 8 bases. This CDR3 has 13 residues. The CDR3 DNA follows: TGTGCCAGCAGGAAGGACAGGGGGGATGAGCAGTTCTTC. Its protein is CASRKDRGDEQFF.

The gene calls are TRBV7-9 and TRBJ1-1; no reliable D call. The V end was cut by 5 bases, the J end by 6 bases, with 10 bases between. CDR1 SEHNR and CDR2 FQNEAQ come from the germline V gene (reference sequence). This CDR3 is 12 amino acids long. CDR3 bases: TGTGCCAGCAGCGCAGCGGGAGCTGAAGCTTTCTTT. It translates to CASSAAGAEAFF.

This chain links TRBV20-1 with TRBJ2-1; D not resolved. V lost 1 base and J 2 bases, leaving 12 bases between the germline ends. The CDR3 consists of 15 residues. CDR1 is DFQATT, CDR2 SNEGSKA, per germline (reference sequence). The CDR3 nucleotides read TGCAGTGCTAGAGGCGCGAGCGTAGCCTACAATGAGCAGTTCTTC. Its translation: CSARGASVAYNEQFF.

The chain carries TRBV5-6 and TRBJ2-2, with TRBD2 identical over 10 bases. The CDR3 runs 16 residues. Per the germline V gene, CDR1 is SGHDT and CDR2 is YYEEEE. Losses at the gene ends were 2 bases for V and 5 bases for J; bases not matched to a gene: 6. The CDR3 loop is CASSFLAGAYTGELFF. CDR3 DNA sequence: TGTGCCAGCAGCTTCCTAGCGGGAGCGTATACCGGGGAGCTGTTTTTT. Together with reference TRBV5-6 and TRBJ2-2, the CDR3 gives the full variable domain: DAGVTQSPTHLIKTRGQQVTLRCSPKSGHDTVSWYQQALGQGPQFIFQYYEEEERQRGNFPDRFSGHQFPNYSSELNVNALLLGDSALYLCASSFLAGAYTGELFFGEGSRLTVL.

This clonotype occurred a few times. One end of the junction varies from germline; a read error may be responsible. The genes are TRBV5-6 and TRBJ2-1, with D maybe TRBD1 (9 bases). The germline V gene has CDR1 SGHDT and CDR2 YYEEEE. The CDR3 loop spans 17 amino acids. In nucleotides, the CDR3 is TGTGCCAGCAGCCGAGGGGTAGCGGGGACAGGGACTAATGAGCAGCTCTTC. Protein product: CASSRGVAGTGTNEQLF.

The sample holds a few counts of this clonotype. The CDR3 DNA reads TGTGCCAGCAGCTTAGCTAGGGGGCTGTCACCCCTCCACTTT. Its translation: CASSLARGLSPLHF. The V gene is TRBV7-2, the J gene TRBJ1-6; 7 bases are shared with TRBD1. Germline loops: CDR1 SGHTA, CDR2 FQGNSA. The CDR3 loop spans 14 amino acids. Unmatched junction bases numbered 3, after V lost 0 bases and J lost 10 bases.

As to this clonotype: A read error is likely, as this CDR3 ends without the conserved phenylalanine or tryptophan. The V call is TRBV10-3, the J call TRBJ1-4; maybe TRBD1 (6 bases). Trimming stripped 11 bases from V and 7 bases from J, with 17 bases between. The CDR3 sequence is 13 residues long. Germline V lookup: CDR1 ENHRY, CDR2 SYGVKD. CDR3 protein: CAATGQLGEKLFL. The CDR3 DNA reads TGTGCCGCCACAGGACAGCTGGGTGAAAAACTGTTTCTT.

This clonotype was seen only a few times. The chain has TRBV20-1 and TRBJ2-1; D remains ambiguous. The CDR3 consists of 12 residues. Trimming took 6 bases from V and 4 from J, leaving 10 bases between them. The germline CDR1 and CDR2 sequences are DFQATT and SNEGSKA (reference sequence). This chain's CDR3 is CSALTPYNEQFF. The CDR3 nucleotides read TGCAGTGCCCTGACTCCTTACAATGAGCAGTTCTTC.

This clonotype was found many times. The chain couples TRBV12-3 or TRBV12-4 to TRBJ2-7, with D unresolved. V lost 5 bases, J lost 4 bases, and 6 bases lay in between. The CDR3 runs 11 residues. DNA of the CDR3: TGTGCCAGCAGTCGATTGTACGAGCAGTACTTC. Amino acids: CASSRLYEQYF.

This chain joins TRBV14 and TRBJ2-1, with 13 bases matching TRBD2. J was trimmed by 7 bases and V by 4 bases; bases with no gene match: 10. The CDR3 is 17 residues long. Germline loops: CDR1 SGHDN, CDR2 FVKESK. DNA for the CDR3: TGTGCCAGCAGCCCTGGACTAGCGGGAGCCCCGGGGAATGAGCAGTTCTTC. Encoded protein: CASSPGLAGAPGNEQFF.

This clonotype was found a few times. This rearrangement joins TRBV6-6 to TRBJ2-1, with D hard to call. The J call may be mistaken, given a closer DNA end match to TRBJ2-7. Germline V gene lookup returns CDR1 MNHNY and CDR2 SVGAGI (reference sequence). This CDR3 spans 13 amino acids. CDR3 sequence (DNA): TGTGCCAGCAGTTACTCGACCGGTTACGAGCAGTACTTC. It encodes CASSYSTGYEQYF.

Only a few counts were recorded for this clonotype. The chain is built from TRBV5-1 and TRBJ2-1; D is uncertain. CDR3 size: 15 residues. CDR1 SGHRS and CDR2 YFSETQ come from the germline V gene. Trimming removed 3 bases at V and 7 bases at J, with 17 bases between. The CDR3 is CASSSRRSDGNEQFF. CDR3 DNA: TGCGCCAGCAGCTCCCGAAGATCGGACGGAAATGAGCAGTTCTTC.

This CDR3 reads CASSYVLQGKTTQYF. The CDR3 nucleotides are TGTGCCAGCAGTTACGTCTTGCAGGGAAAAACTACGCAGTATTTT. The chain links TRBV6-2 or TRBV6-3 to TRBJ2-3; tentative D call: TRBD1 (5 bases). This CDR3 has 15 residues. V shed 2 bases and J shed 8 bases, with 17 bases lying between them. Per the germline V gene, CDR1 is MNHEY and CDR2 is SVGEGT.

This clonotype has more than one count but fewer than ten. The rearrangement uses TRBV19 and TRBJ2-3, with 8 bases that match TRBD2. This CDR3 is 18 amino acids long. CDR1 and CDR2 from the germline V gene are LNHDA and SQIVND (reference sequence). V lost 6 bases to trimming and J lost 1 base; unmatched junction nucleotides: 15. CDR3 coding DNA: TGTGCCAGTAGAAGGTCCGGGACTAGTGCAACCGGCACAGATACGCAGTATTTT. It specifies CASRRSGTSATGTDTQYF.

The chain joins TRBV19 to TRBJ1-5, with D possibly matching TRBD1 (5 bases). Germline CDR1 and CDR2: LNHDA and SQIVND (reference sequence). The V end lost 10 bases, the J end lost 7 bases, and 20 bases lay between the germline ends. The CDR3 has 14 amino acids. This CDR3 is CATSSQGSSQPQHF. DNA of the CDR3: TGTGCCACAAGCTCCCAGGGAAGTTCGCAGCCCCAGCATTTT.

This rearrangement joins TRBV4-3 to TRBJ2-2; 8 nucleotides match TRBD2. Germline values: CDR1 LGHNA, CDR2 YSLEER. With 5 bases clipped from V and 1 base from J, the junction kept 6 bases outside the gene matches. The CDR3 length is 16 residues. The CDR3 bases are TGCGCCAGCAGCTCGTTGACTAGCGTGAACACCGGGGAGCTGTTTTTT. Translating gives CASSSLTSVNTGELFF.

The rearrangement uses TRBV20-1 and TRBJ2-5; D is possibly TRBD1 (6 bases). The J call may be in error: the DNA end matches TRBJ2-1 better. The length of the CDR3 is 17 residues. Germline V gene lookup returns CDR1 DFQATT and CDR2 SNEGSKA (reference sequence). The CDR3 DNA follows: TGCAGTGCCGGACAGCGGCAGGGCCACCCGGTATACAATGAGCAGTTCTTC. Translated, it gives CSAGQRQGHPVYNEQFF.

This clonotype came up a few times. J is TRBJ2-2 and V is TRBV5-1; 8 nucleotides align to TRBD1. Germline CDR1 SGHRS, CDR2 YFSETQ. CDR3 length: 15 residues. V lost 5 bases and J lost 1; bases outside the gene matches: 4. The CDR3 reads CASSDRGKNTGELFF. The CDR3 nucleotides read TGCGCCAGCAGTGACAGGGGAAAGAACACCGGGGAGCTGTTTTTT.

The chain links TRBV4-1 to TRBJ1-5; D is perhaps TRBD1 (5 bases). This CDR3 region has 15 residues. Looked up from germline, CDR1 is MGHRA and CDR2 is YSYEKL. V was pared by 1 base and J by 1 base, with 8 bases between. The DNA for the CDR3 is TGCGCCAGCAGCCAAGGGACAACCAGCAATCAGCCCCAGCATTTT. This sequence encodes CASSQGTTSNQPQHF.

The chain is built from TRBV12-3 or TRBV12-4 and TRBJ1-1, with D perhaps matching TRBD1 (5 bases). V was cut by 4 bases and J by 13 bases, with 19 bases left in between. The CDR3 loop spans 13 amino acids. This CDR3 reads CASSYQGPGGGFF. The CDR3 DNA reads TGTGCCAGCAGTTACCAGGGCCCCGGGGGGGGTTTCTTT.

This clonotype was picked up a small number of times. The chain couples TRBV7-8 to TRBJ2-3; TRBD2 matches 15 bases. CDR1 is SGHVS, CDR2 FQNEAQ, per germline. This CDR3 contains 20 residues. V trimming: 3 bases; J trimming: 2 bases; junction bases outside the gene matches: 12. The CDR3 bases are TGTGCCAGCAGCTTTCCGGGACTAGCGGGAGGCCGGATAACCACAGATACGCAGTATTTT. It specifies CASSFPGLAGGRITTDTQYF.

This clonotype was found a few times. This chain connects TRBV5-1 to TRBJ2-2; 10 bases match TRBD2. The CDR3 runs to 16 residues. The germline V gene has CDR1 SGHRS and CDR2 YFSETQ. Trimming cost V 6 bases and J 4 bases; bases outside gene matches: 9. Written as DNA, the CDR3 is TGCGCCAGCAACCCGACGTTAGCGGGAGGCACCGGGGAGCTGTTTTTT. It encodes CASNPTLAGGTGELFF.

The chain combines TRBV5-1 with TRBJ2-7; TRBD1 matches at 7 bases. This CDR3 is built from 15 residues. Germline V gene data show CDR1 as SGHRS and CDR2 as YFSETQ. The trim removed 5 bases at V and 4 bases at J, leaving 12 bases unmatched. In DNA form, the CDR3 reads TGCGCCAGCAGATTTACGCCGGGACAGTCATACGAGCAGTACTTC. Its translation is CASRFTPGQSYEQYF.

About this clonotype itself: A single base separates this from a much larger clone, so it may be a read error. In this CDR3 the conserved last residue, phenylalanine or tryptophan, is missing, so a read error is likely. This rearrangement joins TRBV3-1 to TRBJ2-5, with 12 positions matching TRBD2. Trimming took 0 bases from V and 1 from J; bases not matched to a gene: 9. CDR3 length: 19 amino acids. Germline lookup yields CDR1 LGHDT and CDR2 YNNKEL (reference sequence). CDR3 protein: CASSQDREGTSGLQETQYL. The CDR3 DNA reads TGTGCCAGCAGCCAAGATCGTGAAGGGACTAGCGGGCTCCAAGAGACCCAGTACCTC.

This clonotype has a handful of counts. This chain connects TRBV3-1 to TRBJ1-1; D might be TRBD1 (5 bases). The CDR3 totals 13 residues. The V and J ends lost 4 bases and 11 bases respectively, with 17 bases between them. Germline V gene data show CDR1 as LGHDT and CDR2 as YNNKEL (reference sequence). The chain's CDR3 is CASSLGGGGAAFF. The CDR3 coding sequence is TGTGCCAGCAGCCTCGGGGGGGGAGGGGCTGCTTTCTTT.